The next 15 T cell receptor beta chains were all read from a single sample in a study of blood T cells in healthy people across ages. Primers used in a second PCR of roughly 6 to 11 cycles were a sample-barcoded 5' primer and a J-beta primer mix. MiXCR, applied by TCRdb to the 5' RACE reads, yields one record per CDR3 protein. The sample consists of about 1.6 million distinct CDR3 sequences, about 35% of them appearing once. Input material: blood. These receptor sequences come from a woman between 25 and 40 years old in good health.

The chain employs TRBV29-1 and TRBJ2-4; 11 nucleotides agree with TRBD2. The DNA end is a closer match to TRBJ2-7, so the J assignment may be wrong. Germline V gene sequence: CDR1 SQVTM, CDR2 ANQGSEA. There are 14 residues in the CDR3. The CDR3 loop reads CSVERASGRYEQYF. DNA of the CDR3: TGCAGCGTTGAAAGGGCTAGCGGGAGGTACGAGCAGTACTTC.

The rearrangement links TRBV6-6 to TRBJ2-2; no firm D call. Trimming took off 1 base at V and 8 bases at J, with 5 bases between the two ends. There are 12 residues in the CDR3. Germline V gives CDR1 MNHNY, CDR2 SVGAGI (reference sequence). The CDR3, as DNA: TGTGCCAGCAGTTACTTTACTGGGGAGCTGTTTTTT. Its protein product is CASSYFTGELFF.

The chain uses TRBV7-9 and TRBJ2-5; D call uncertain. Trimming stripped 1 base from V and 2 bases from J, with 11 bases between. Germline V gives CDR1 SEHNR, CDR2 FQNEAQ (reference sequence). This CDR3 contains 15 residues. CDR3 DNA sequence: TGTGCCAGCAGCTTAGTCCCCAGCAGACAAGAGACCCAGTACTTC. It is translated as CASSLVPSRQETQYF.

The CDR3 here is CASSQVRSGRARHEQYF. The CDR3 DNA follows: TGTGCCAGCAGCCAAGTACGTAGCGGGAGGGCCAGGCACGAGCAGTACTTC. This chain links TRBV3-1 with TRBJ2-5; 11 positions agree with TRBD2. The DNA end is more similar to TRBJ2-7, so the J call may be wrong. The CDR3 spans 17 residues. Germline lookup yields CDR1 LGHDT and CDR2 YNNKEL (reference sequence).

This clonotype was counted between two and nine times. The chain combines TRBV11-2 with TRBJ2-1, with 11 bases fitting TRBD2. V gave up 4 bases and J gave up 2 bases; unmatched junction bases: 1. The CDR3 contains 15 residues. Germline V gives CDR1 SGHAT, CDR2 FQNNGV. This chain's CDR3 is CASSSSGRPYNEQFF. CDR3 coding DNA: TGTGCCAGCAGCTCTAGCGGGAGGCCCTACAATGAGCAGTTCTTC.

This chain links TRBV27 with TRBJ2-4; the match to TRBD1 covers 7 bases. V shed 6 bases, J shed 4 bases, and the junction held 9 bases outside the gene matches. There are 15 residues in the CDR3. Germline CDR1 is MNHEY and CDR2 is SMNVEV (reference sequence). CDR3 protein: CASSPQTGRKNIQYF. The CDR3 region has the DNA TGTGCCAGCAGCCCTCAGACAGGGCGGAAAAACATTCAGTACTTC.

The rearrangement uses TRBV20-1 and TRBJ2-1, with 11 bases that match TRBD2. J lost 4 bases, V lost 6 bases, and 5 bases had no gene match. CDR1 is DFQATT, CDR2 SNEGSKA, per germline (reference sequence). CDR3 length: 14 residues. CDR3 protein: CSATSGSRYNEQFF. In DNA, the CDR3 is TGCAGTGCAACTAGCGGGAGTAGGTACAATGAGCAGTTCTTC.

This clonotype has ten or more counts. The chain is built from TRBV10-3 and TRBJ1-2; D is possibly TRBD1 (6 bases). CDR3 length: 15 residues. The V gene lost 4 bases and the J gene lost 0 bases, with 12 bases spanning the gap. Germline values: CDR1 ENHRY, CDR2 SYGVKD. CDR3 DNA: TGTGCCATCAGTGCACAGGGCACATCTAACTATGGCTACACCTTC. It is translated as CAISAQGTSNYGYTF.

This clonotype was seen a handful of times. The CDR3 sequence is CASLIEGTEYGYTF. The CDR3 DNA reads as TGTGCCAGTTTGATTGAGGGGACAGAGTATGGCTACACCTTC. The rearrangement uses TRBV2 and TRBJ1-2, with 7 bases identical to TRBD1. The CDR3 consists of 14 residues. Per germline, CDR1 SNHLY and CDR2 FYNNEI. V lost 9 bases, J lost 5 bases, and 12 bases stayed unmatched.

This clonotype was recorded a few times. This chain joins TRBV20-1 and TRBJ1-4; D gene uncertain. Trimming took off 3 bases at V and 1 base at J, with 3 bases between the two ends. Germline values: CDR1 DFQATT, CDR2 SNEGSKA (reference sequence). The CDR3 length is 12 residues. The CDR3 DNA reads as TGCAGTGCTAGGGGAACTAATGAAAAACTGTTTTTT. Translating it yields CSARGTNEKLFF.

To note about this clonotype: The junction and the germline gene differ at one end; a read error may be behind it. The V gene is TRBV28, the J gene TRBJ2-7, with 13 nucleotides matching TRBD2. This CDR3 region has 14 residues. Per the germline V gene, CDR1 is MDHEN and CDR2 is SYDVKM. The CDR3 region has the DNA TGTGCTAGCACCGGACTAGCGGGAGCCCGCGAGCAGTACTTC. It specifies CASTGLAGAREQYF.

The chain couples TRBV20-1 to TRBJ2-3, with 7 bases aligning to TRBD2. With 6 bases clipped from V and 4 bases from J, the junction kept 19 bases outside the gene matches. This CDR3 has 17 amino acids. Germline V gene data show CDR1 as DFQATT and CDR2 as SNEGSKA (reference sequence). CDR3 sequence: CSASHGGLTFYADTQYF. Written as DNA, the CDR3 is TGCAGTGCCTCTCACGGGGGACTAACCTTTTACGCAGATACGCAGTATTTT.

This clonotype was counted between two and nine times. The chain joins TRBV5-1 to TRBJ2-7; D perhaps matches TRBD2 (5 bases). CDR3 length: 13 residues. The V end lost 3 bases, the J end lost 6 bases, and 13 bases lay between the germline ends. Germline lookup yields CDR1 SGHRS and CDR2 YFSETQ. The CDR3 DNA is TGCGCCAGCAGCTCTGGACTGCTGGGCGAGCAGTACTTC. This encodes CASSSGLLGEQYF.

This CDR3 is CASSPYRVRAGEQYF. CDR3 nucleotide sequence: TGTGCCAGCAGCCCATACAGGGTGCGAGCTGGGGAGCAGTACTTC. The chain is built from TRBV3-1 and TRBJ2-7, with TRBD1 as a possible D gene (6 bases). The CDR3 loop spans 15 amino acids. CDR1 is LGHDT and CDR2 is YNNKEL in the germline V gene (reference sequence). The germline V and J ends were trimmed by 4 bases and 7 bases, with 20 bases remaining between them.

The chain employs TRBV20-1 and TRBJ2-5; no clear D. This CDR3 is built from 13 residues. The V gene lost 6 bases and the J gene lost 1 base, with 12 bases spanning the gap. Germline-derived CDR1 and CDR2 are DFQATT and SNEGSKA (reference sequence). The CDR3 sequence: CSAPPAGQETQYF. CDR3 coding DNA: TGCAGTGCCCCACCCGCCGGCCAAGAGACCCAGTACTTC.